Below, 27 T cell receptor beta chains from the same sample are listed, as sequenced in a study of T cells in localized non-small cell lung cancer (TCRdb year 2020). The method was the immunoSEQ multiplex PCR assay. TCRdb took over this immuneACCESS table, retaining in-frame rearrangements with V and J assigned. Such tables are incomplete; in checked studies, under half of the missing clones stem from an unresolved V gene, and the remainder is unexplained. The sample yields about 40,000 clones; roughly 86% were counted once. Together, the top ten hold roughly 6.1% of the sample. The source was peripheral blood, collected before any cancer treatment. The receptors were gathered from a man aged 35 to 70 with stage I lung adenocarcinoma.

This clone was seen a single time. The chain joins TRBV11-2 to TRBJ2-1; D is perhaps TRBD1 (6 bases). CDR3 length: 14 residues. Deletions cut 2 bases from V and 2 bases from J, with 7 bases between. The V gene's germline CDR1 is SGHAT and CDR2 FQNNGV. CDR3 region: CASSLWTAYNEQFF. The CDR3 coding sequence is TGTGCCAGCAGCTTATGGACAGCCTACAATGAGCAGTTCTTC.

This clone was found once. V gene TRBV10-3 combines with J gene TRBJ1-1; D is possibly TRBD1 (5 bases). Per the germline V gene, CDR1 is ENHRY and CDR2 is SYGVKD. Between the trimmed V and J ends, which lost 8 bases and 1 base, there was a span of 11 bases. This CDR3 is built from 13 residues. CDR3: CAIQGAWNTEAFF. DNA of the CDR3: TGTGCCATCCAAGGGGCATGGAACACTGAAGCTTTCTTT.

This chain connects TRBV7-9 to TRBJ2-2; 9 nucleotides agree with TRBD2. This CDR3 comprises 16 residues. The J segment lost 2 bases and the V segment lost 5 bases, leaving 6 bases of the junction unmatched. CDR1 and CDR2 (germline): SEHNR, FQNEAQ (reference sequence). CDR3 protein: CASSTLAGENTGELFF. CDR3 sequence (DNA): TGTGCCAGCAGCACCTTAGCGGGAGAAAACACCGGGGAGCTGTTTTTT.

The rearrangement links TRBV7-3 to TRBJ1-2, with 10 bases fitting TRBD1. Germline V gene sequence: CDR1 SGHTA, CDR2 FQGTGA. The CDR3 contains 14 residues. With V trimmed by 5 bases and J by 8 bases, 8 bases remained unmatched. CDR3 sequence (DNA): TGTGCCAGCAGCCCGGGACAGGGGACAGGAGGCTACACCTTC. It is translated as CASSPGQGTGGYTF.

The rearrangement uses TRBV27 and TRBJ2-2, with 9 bases identical to TRBD1. CDR1 MNHEY and CDR2 SMNVEV come from the germline V gene (reference sequence). This CDR3 is 16 amino acids long. V shed 3 bases, J shed 0 bases, and the junction held 2 bases outside the gene matches. CDR3 coding DNA: TGTGCCAGCAGTTTGGGGACAGGGACGAACACCGGGGAGCTGTTTTTT. Residues: CASSLGTGTNTGELFF.

The chain has TRBV10-3 and TRBJ1-2, with 8 bases aligning to TRBD1. CDR1 and CDR2 from the germline V gene are ENHRY and SYGVKD. Germline trimming cut 7 bases from V and 8 bases from J; bases unmatched to any gene: 9. The CDR3 length is 13 residues. The chain's CDR3 is CAITLDREEGYTF. CDR3 DNA sequence: TGTGCCATCACCCTGGACAGGGAGGAGGGCTACACCTTC.

This rearrangement joins TRBV6-6 to TRBJ1-4, with D tentatively TRBD1 (5 bases). This CDR3 spans 15 amino acids. The V and J ends lost 8 bases and 3 bases respectively, with 16 bases between them. The germline gives CDR1 MNHNY, CDR2 SVGAGI (reference sequence). CDR3 loop: CASGAFGVANEKLFF. CDR3 nucleotides: TGTGCCAGCGGGGCGTTTGGAGTTGCTAATGAAAAACTGTTTTTT.

This rearrangement joins TRBV7-2 to TRBJ2-1; perhaps TRBD1 as D (5 bases). The CDR3 runs 11 residues. With 2 bases removed from V and 10 bases from J, the gap between germline ends came to 6 bases. Germline V gene sequence: CDR1 SGHTA, CDR2 FQGNSA. CDR3 nucleotides: TGTGCCAGCAGCTTAAGGGGAGAGCAGTTCTTC. Translated, it gives CASSLRGEQFF. Full variable domain (outside the CDR3, taken from reference TRBV7-2 and TRBJ2-1): GAGVSQSPSNKVTEKGKDVELRCDPISGHTALYWYRQSLGQGLEFLIYFQGNSAPDKSGLPSDRFSAERTGGSVSTLTIQRTQQEDSAVYLCASSLRGEQFFGPGTRLTVL.

In this sample, this clone turned up a few times. The chain links TRBV7-9 to TRBJ1-1; 7 nucleotides agree with TRBD1. J was trimmed by 1 base and V by 11 bases; bases with no gene match: 7. The CDR3 loop spans 13 amino acids. Germline values: CDR1 SEHNR, CDR2 FQNEAQ (reference sequence). The CDR3: CAGGRQGNTEAFF. The DNA of the CDR3 is TGTGCCGGGGGGAGACAGGGGAACACTGAAGCTTTCTTT.

V is TRBV27 and J is TRBJ1-2, with 8 positions matching TRBD1. J lost 8 bases, V lost 6 bases, and 5 bases had no gene match. Germline V gene data show CDR1 as MNHEY and CDR2 as SMNVEV (reference sequence). The CDR3 consists of 12 residues. The CDR3 DNA reads as TGTGCCAGCAGCCCGGACAGGGTCGGCTACACCTTC. This sequence encodes CASSPDRVGYTF.

V gene TRBV28 combines with J gene TRBJ2-5; D might be TRBD1 or TRBD2, each matching 6 bases. Deletions cut 6 bases from V and 4 bases from J, with 12 bases between. Germline V CDR1 and CDR2: MDHEN, SYDVKM. This CDR3 has 13 residues. This CDR3 is CASRGGRLETQYF. The CDR3 coding sequence is TGTGCCAGCAGAGGGGGGCGCTTAGAGACCCAGTACTTC.

V is TRBV29-1 and J is TRBJ1-1; a weak D match, TRBD1 (5 bases). Germline V gene lookup returns CDR1 SQVTM and CDR2 ANQGSEA. Trimming removed 3 bases at V and 4 bases at J, with 15 bases between. The CDR3 spans 14 residues. CDR3 amino acids: CSVDPRGEGTEAFF. CDR3 nucleotide sequence: TGCAGCGTTGACCCCCGGGGGGAGGGCACTGAAGCTTTCTTT.

This clone was observed once. This sequence joins TRBV7-9 and TRBJ2-7, with 8 bases lining up with TRBD1. Unmatched junction bases numbered 16, after V lost 5 bases and J lost 7 bases. This CDR3 spans 16 amino acids. The V gene's germline CDR1 is SEHNR and CDR2 FQNEAQ (reference sequence). CDR3: CASSPLGMTGVEEQYF. The CDR3 DNA reads TGTGCCAGCAGCCCCCTGGGTATGACAGGGGTTGAAGAGCAGTACTTC.

The chain combines TRBV25-1 with TRBJ2-3; 9 bases are a match to TRBD2. The germline V gene encodes CDR1 MGHDK and CDR2 SYGVNS. This CDR3 is built from 14 residues. Germline trimming cut 6 bases from V and 2 bases from J; bases unmatched to any gene: 3. CDR3 in amino acids: CASRGGLATDTQYF. The CDR3 bases are TGTGCCAGCAGGGGGGGACTAGCCACAGATACGCAGTATTTT.

The rearrangement joins TRBV4-3 to TRBJ2-1, with D possibly being TRBD2 (7 bases). The V end lost 6 bases, the J end lost 7 bases, and 10 bases lay between the germline ends. The CDR3 consists of 12 residues. The germline CDR1 and CDR2 sequences are LGHNA and YSLEER. CDR3 sequence: CASSRGGNEQFF. The CDR3 DNA sequence: TGCGCCAGCAGTAGGGGGGGTAATGAGCAGTTCTTC.

This clone showed up just a few times. The chain uses TRBV4-3 and TRBJ2-2, with 7 nucleotides matching TRBD2. V was clipped by 0 bases and J by 8 bases; unmatched bases: 3. This CDR3 comprises 14 residues. Germline V gene lookup returns CDR1 LGHNA and CDR2 YSLEER. This CDR3 is CASSQDTAGGELFF. DNA of the CDR3: TGCGCCAGCAGCCAAGATACAGCGGGAGGGGAGCTGTTTTTT.

This clone was seen only once. The chain combines TRBV27 with TRBJ1-1; D gene uncertain. Germline CDR1 is MNHEY and CDR2 is SMNVEV (reference sequence). CDR3 size: 13 residues. Trimming removed 2 bases at V and 3 bases at J, with 7 bases between. CDR3 amino acids: CASSLVKDTEAFF. In DNA form, the CDR3 reads TGTGCCAGCAGTTTAGTGAAGGACACTGAAGCTTTCTTT.

The chain employs TRBV7-2 and TRBJ2-7; possible D gene TRBD2, 6 bases. Germline loops: CDR1 SGHTA, CDR2 FQGNSA. CDR3 size: 14 residues. Trimming took off 4 bases at V and 0 bases at J, with 10 bases between the two ends. CDR3 amino acids: CASSSTRHSYEQYF. The CDR3 bases are TGTGCCAGCAGCTCGACTAGACACTCCTACGAGCAGTACTTC.

J is TRBJ2-2 and V is TRBV11-2; weak D call: TRBD1 (6 bases). Germline CDR1 reads SGHAT; CDR2 reads FQNNGV. Trimming stripped 0 bases from V and 7 bases from J, with 12 bases between. The CDR3 runs to 15 residues. CDR3 nucleotides: TGTGCCAGCAGCTTAGACTGGACAGAAGTCGGGGAGCTGTTTTTT. This encodes CASSLDWTEVGELFF.

The sample holds one count of this clone. The J gene is TRBJ2-3, the V gene TRBV4-1, with 9 bases identical to TRBD2. Germline V gene data show CDR1 as MGHRA and CDR2 as YSYEKL. The CDR3 sequence is 13 residues long. Losses at the gene ends were 6 bases for V and 5 bases for J; bases not matched to a gene: 3. In nucleotides, the CDR3 is TGCGCCAGCAGGCAGACTAGCGGAGATACGCAGTATTTT. This codes for CASRQTSGDTQYF.

The chain carries TRBV7-8 and TRBJ1-4, with 7 bases lining up with TRBD1. The CDR3 is 15 residues long. Germline CDR1 reads SGHVS; CDR2 reads FQNEAQ. The ends lost 3 bases at V and 0 bases at J; junction bases unmatched: 1. As DNA, the CDR3 is TGTGCCAGCAGCTTCCAGGGGGCAACTAATGAAAAACTGTTTTTT. It yields the protein CASSFQGATNEKLFF. The full variable domain, completed using reference TRBV7-8 and TRBJ1-4, is GAGVSQSPRYKVAKRGQDVALRCDPISGHVSLFWYQQALGQGPEFLTYFQNEAQLDKSGLPSDRFFAERPEGSVSTLKIQRTQQEDSAVYLCASSFQGATNEKLFFGSGTQLSVL.

The sample holds a few counts of this clone. The chain employs TRBV29-1 and TRBJ2-5; no firm D call. The CDR3 covers 13 residues. CDR1 SQVTM and CDR2 ANQGSEA come from the germline V gene. V lost 2 bases to trimming and J lost 0 bases, with 7 bases between them. CDR3 sequence reads: CSVEPRNQETQYF. As DNA, the CDR3 is TGCAGCGTTGAACCCCGGAACCAAGAGACCCAGTACTTC.

The chain has TRBV18 and TRBJ1-4; D is unresolved. V was shortened by 3 bases and J by 2 bases, with 10 bases between the two germline ends. Looked up from germline, CDR1 is KGHSH and CDR2 is LQKENI. This CDR3 contains 15 residues. As DNA, the CDR3 is TGTGCCAGCTCACCTCTGGGAATGACTAATGAAAAACTGTTTTTT. It is translated as CASSPLGMTNEKLFF.

The V gene is TRBV27, the J gene TRBJ2-1; D possibly corresponds to TRBD2 (6 bases). This CDR3 spans 16 amino acids. Germline loops: CDR1 MNHEY, CDR2 SMNVEV (reference sequence). The V end was cut by 6 bases, the J end by 2 bases, with 17 bases between. The DNA for the CDR3 is TGTGCCAGCAGAACCTCTAGCGTGATTGCCTACAATGAGCAGTTCTTC. Its translation: CASRTSSVIAYNEQFF.

About this clone itself: This specimen includes other DNA sequences encoding the same CDR3. The chain couples TRBV11-2 to TRBJ1-3, with D hard to call. CDR3 length: 14 residues. CDR1 is SGHAT, CDR2 FQNNGV, per germline. With 0 bases removed from V and 1 base from J, the gap between germline ends came to 4 bases. The CDR3 nucleotides are TGTGCCAGCAGCTTAGAACCGTCTGGAAACACCATATATTTT. It codes for CASSLEPSGNTIYF. The full variable domain, in which reference TRBV11-2 and TRBJ1-3 provide the parts outside the CDR3, is EAGVAQSPRYKIIEKRQSVAFWCNPISGHATLYWYQQILGQGPKLLIQFQNNGVVDDSQLPKDRFSAERLKGVDSTLKIQPAKLEDSAVYLCASSLEPSGNTIYFGEGSWLTVV.

This sequence joins TRBV7-3 and TRBJ1-3; no reliable D call. V dropped 2 bases and J dropped 4 bases, with 12 bases sitting between them. The CDR3 length is 15 residues. Germline V lookup: CDR1 SGHTA, CDR2 FQGTGA. DNA for the CDR3: TGTGCCAGCAGCTTAGGTGCGGGATTCGGAAACACCATATATTTT. As protein: CASSLGAGFGNTIYF.

V usage is TRBV7-2 and J usage is TRBJ2-3; D not resolved. This CDR3 has 13 residues. Germline-derived CDR1 and CDR2 are SGHTA and FQGNSA. Between the trimmed V and J ends, which lost 5 bases and 8 bases, there was a span of 14 bases. In DNA form, the CDR3 reads TGTGCCAGCAGCCAACCTACCGCCGGTACGCAGTATTTT. Translated, it gives CASSQPTAGTQYF.